The clone carrying this T cell receptor beta chain was seen repeatedly, ten times or more. These data belong to a study of blood T cells in healthy people across ages. A second PCR, run for about 7 to 12 cycles, used a sample-barcoded 5' primer plus a J-beta primer mix. Every cDNA molecule carried a tag from a template-switch adaptor bearing 12 random nucleotides. A single record per CDR3 protein comes from TCRdb applying MiXCR to the 5' RACE reads. The sample lists about 930,000 distinct CDR3 sequences; almost 30% were seen once. These records were also assigned to another study, of T cells of mothers and their children.

The specimen was blood. This TCR came from a woman in her 40s in good health.

This chain's CDR3 is CASSLDPGGHNQPQHF. CDR3 DNA sequence: TGCGCCAGCAGCTTGGATCCAGGGGGGCACAATCAGCCCCAGCATTTT. The genes are TRBV5-1 and TRBJ1-5; 7 bases match TRBD1. J was trimmed by 3 bases and V by 0 bases; bases with no gene match: 6. Germline V CDR1 and CDR2: SGHRS, YFSETQ. The CDR3 has 16 amino acids.